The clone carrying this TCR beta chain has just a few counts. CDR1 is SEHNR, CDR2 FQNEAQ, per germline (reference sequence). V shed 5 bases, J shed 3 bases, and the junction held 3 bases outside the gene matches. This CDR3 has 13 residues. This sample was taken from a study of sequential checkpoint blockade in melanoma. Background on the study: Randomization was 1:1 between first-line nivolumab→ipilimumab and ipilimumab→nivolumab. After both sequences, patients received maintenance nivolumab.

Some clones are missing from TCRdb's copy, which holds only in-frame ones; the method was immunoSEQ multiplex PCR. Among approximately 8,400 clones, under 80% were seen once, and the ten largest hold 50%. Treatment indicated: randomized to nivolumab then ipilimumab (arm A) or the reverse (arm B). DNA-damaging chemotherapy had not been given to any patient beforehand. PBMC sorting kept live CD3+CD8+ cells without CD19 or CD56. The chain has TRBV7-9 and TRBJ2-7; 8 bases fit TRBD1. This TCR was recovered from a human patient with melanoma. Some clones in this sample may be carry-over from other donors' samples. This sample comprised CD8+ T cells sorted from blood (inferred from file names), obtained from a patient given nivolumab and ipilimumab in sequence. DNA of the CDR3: TGTGCCAGCAGCCGGGACAGGAACTACGAGCAGTACTTC. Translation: CASSRDRNYEQYF.